The next 7 T cell receptor beta chains were all read from a single sample in a study of CD8 T cells in Susac syndrome (dated by TCRdb to between 2017 and 2020). Library generation was performed with the immunoSEQ multiplex PCR assay. RNA was extracted using the RNeasy kit, and roughly 0.45 to 1 microgram was reverse transcribed with random hexamers. TCRdb reanalyzed the raw reads on its own, using fastp at Q25 for trimming and MiXCR for clone calling, and kept in-frame beta chains. Identical CDR3 proteins give one entry, which carries the most common genes and DNA. The sample table holds a few hundred thousand distinct CDR3 sequences, of which around nine tenths were seen once. Of the sample, approximately 0.13% falls within the top ten clones. Input material: CD8+ T cells from PBMCs. The receptors here all came from a human donor with multiple sclerosis.

The CDR3, as DNA: TGTGCCTGGACGATGACAGGGGCCGGTAATGAAAAACTGTTTTTT. Its translation: CAWTMTGAGNEKLFF. The V call is TRBV30, the J call TRBJ1-4; 8 bases are a match to TRBD1. Germline loops: CDR1 GTSNPN, CDR2 SVGIG (reference sequence). The CDR3 sequence is 15 residues long. Losses at the gene ends were 4 bases for V and 4 bases for J; bases not matched to a gene: 8.

The V and J genes are TRBV19 and TRBJ1-1, with 7 bases fitting TRBD1. V shed 3 bases and J 3 bases; nucleotides not matched to a gene: 7. This CDR3 is 15 amino acids long. Germline loops: CDR1 LNHDA, CDR2 SQIVND (reference sequence). The CDR3 DNA sequence: TGTGCCAGTAGTATCGGGAGGGGGCTTGACACTGAAGCTTTCTTT. Its protein product is CASSIGRGLDTEAFF.

The chain employs TRBV7-6 and TRBJ2-5; 10 nucleotides align to TRBD2. J was trimmed by 5 bases and V by 5 bases; bases with no gene match: 14. The germline gives CDR1 SGHVS, CDR2 FNYEAQ. The CDR3 is made up of 17 amino acids. The CDR3 nucleotides read TGTGCCAGCAGCCCGGACCTAGCGGGGGTCTCCGGGGAGACCCAGTACTTC. This codes for CASSPDLAGVSGETQYF. Full variable domain (rest looked up from reference TRBV7-6 and TRBJ2-5): GAGVSQSPRYKVTKRGQDVALRCDPISGHVSLYWYRQALGQGPEFLTYFNYEAQQDKSGLPNDRFSAERPEGSISTLTIQRTEQRDSAMYRCASSPDLAGVSGETQYFGPGTRLLVL.

The gene calls are TRBV27 and TRBJ2-5, with D tentatively TRBD2 (7 bases). Germline V CDR1 and CDR2: MNHEY, SMNVEV (reference sequence). Trimming removed 2 bases from V and 5 bases from J, with 21 bases in between. The CDR3 spans 17 residues. The chain's CDR3 is CASSLVDGGGPGETQYF. The CDR3, as DNA: TGTGCCAGCAGTTTAGTTGATGGCGGGGGCCCAGGGGAGACCCAGTACTTC.

V usage is TRBV30 and J usage is TRBJ2-5, with D tentatively TRBD1 or TRBD2 (5 bases each). Trimming pared 0 bases from V and 4 bases from J, leaving 9 bases between. CDR3 size: 13 residues. Germline CDR1 is GTSNPN and CDR2 is SVGIG (reference sequence). This CDR3 is CAWSVFGTETQYF. DNA of the CDR3: TGTGCCTGGAGTGTTTTCGGGACAGAGACCCAGTACTTC.

This chain joins TRBV28 and TRBJ2-7; D tentatively reads TRBD1 or TRBD2 (5 bases each). The V end lost 2 bases, the J end lost 3 bases, and 11 bases lay between the germline ends. Germline V lookup: CDR1 MDHEN, CDR2 SYDVKM. CDR3 length equals 14 residues. CDR3 sequence: CASSLPGTFYEQYF. The CDR3 DNA reads as TGTGCCAGCAGTTTACCGGGGACGTTCTACGAGCAGTACTTC.

This clonotype was observed once. V and J are TRBV5-6 and TRBJ1-1; D not certain. CDR3 length equals 14 residues. The V end was cut by 4 bases, the J end by 3 bases, with 13 bases between. Per germline, CDR1 SGHDT and CDR2 YYEEEE. The CDR3 reads CASSRTPVDTEAFF. The CDR3 DNA is TGTGCCAGCAGCCGGACCCCAGTGGACACTGAAGCTTTCTTT.